These 9 T cell receptor beta chains were all obtained from the same sample, sequenced in a study of early T cells in non-severe SARS-CoV-2 infection. Each CDR3 protein is one row after TCRdb ran MiXCR on the 5' RACE reads. The sample yields 35,000 to 50,000 distinct CDR3 sequences, around 5.1% seen once. Sequenced material: whole blood, taken at baseline. The receptors derive from an adult who was a healthcare worker with PCR-confirmed SARS-CoV-2 infection or an uninfected control (not recorded which).

There are many counts of this clonotype. The chain links TRBV7-9 to TRBJ1-1; D not certain. The CDR3 totals 15 residues. The V and J ends lost 11 bases and 3 bases respectively, with 22 bases between them. CDR1 is SEHNR, CDR2 FQNEAQ, per germline (reference sequence). Here the CDR3 reads CAFADQRLTYTEAFF. In DNA form, the CDR3 reads TGTGCCTTTGCCGACCAACGATTGACTTACACTGAAGCTTTCTTT. Based on the CDR3 plus reference TRBV7-9 and TRBJ1-1, the full variable domain is DTGVSQNPRHKITKRGQNVTFRCDPISEHNRLYWYRQTLGQGPEFLTYFQNEAQLEKSRLLSDRFSAERPKGSFSTLEIQRTEQGDSAMYLCAFADQRLTYTEAFFGQGTRLTVV.

This clonotype occurred many times. The chain couples TRBV20-1 to TRBJ1-1; D gene unclear. Per germline, CDR1 DFQATT and CDR2 SNEGSKA (reference sequence). The CDR3 covers 12 residues. V was pared by 0 bases and J by 12 bases, with 14 bases between. CDR3 residues: CSARDSGGGPFF. As DNA, the CDR3 is TGCAGTGCTAGAGATAGTGGAGGAGGACCTTTCTTT.

This clonotype was observed many times. The rearrangement joins TRBV4-3 to TRBJ2-5; TRBD2 matches 9 bases. The V segment lost 0 bases and the J segment 1 base; nucleotides outside the gene matches: 0. The CDR3 covers 15 residues. CDR1 is LGHNA, CDR2 YSLEER, per germline. DNA for the CDR3: TGCGCCAGCAGCCAAGAGCGGGGGGGCCAAGAGACCCAGTACTTC. It translates to CASSQERGGQETQYF.

The table lists this clonotype with many counts. The chain employs TRBV29-1 and TRBJ2-3; D remains unclear. The CDR3 is 14 amino acids. V was clipped by 3 bases and J by 6 bases, with 16 bases between them. Germline V lookup: CDR1 SQVTM, CDR2 ANQGSEA. CDR3 sequence: CSVDRVSVGDTQYF. The CDR3 nucleotides are TGCAGCGTTGATAGGGTGTCGGTGGGGGATACGCAGTATTTT.

This clonotype came up a few times. The chain combines TRBV5-4 with TRBJ2-1; D is possibly TRBD2 (6 bases). This CDR3 contains 15 residues. Deletions cut 0 bases from V and 8 bases from J, with 15 bases between. The germline CDR1 and CDR2 sequences are SGHNT and YYREEE (reference sequence). The chain's CDR3 is CASSLEAGRSDEQFF. The DNA of the CDR3 is TGTGCCAGCAGCTTGGAAGCGGGCAGGTCTGATGAGCAGTTCTTC.

This clonotype was seen ten or more times. This chain links TRBV7-9 with TRBJ2-3, with D hard to call. V was clipped by 2 bases and J by 5 bases, with 11 bases between them. Germline lookup yields CDR1 SEHNR and CDR2 FQNEAQ (reference sequence). The CDR3 loop spans 14 amino acids. DNA for the CDR3: TGTGCCAGCAGCTTATTCCGGGTTGGAGATACGCAGTATTTT. Protein sequence: CASSLFRVGDTQYF.

This clonotype appeared many times. The rearrangement uses TRBV5-1 and TRBJ2-2; D remains ambiguous. Germline-derived CDR1 and CDR2 are SGHRS and YFSETQ. This CDR3 has 16 amino acids. V was trimmed by 0 bases and J by 1 base, leaving 10 bases between them. CDR3: CASSLAGWGNTGELFF. The CDR3 DNA is TGCGCCAGCAGCTTGGCCGGTTGGGGGAACACCGGGGAGCTGTTTTTT. Complete variable domain (other parts from reference TRBV5-1 and TRBJ2-2): KAGVTQTPRYLIKTRGQQVTLSCSPISGHRSVSWYQQTPGQGLQFLFEYFSETQRNKGNFPGRFSGRQFSNSRSEMNVSTLELGDSALYLCASSLAGWGNTGELFFGEGSRLTVL.

This clonotype was detected ten times or more. This chain connects TRBV12-3 or TRBV12-4 to TRBJ1-2; tentatively, D is TRBD1 (5 bases). This CDR3 spans 14 amino acids. The V gene lost 5 bases and the J gene lost 4 bases, with 14 bases spanning the gap. The CDR3 DNA sequence: TGTGCCAGCAGTGCCCCCGGACACCCCTATGGCTACACCTTC. It specifies CASSAPGHPYGYTF.

This clonotype was picked up a small number of times. The genes are TRBV6-2 or TRBV6-3 and TRBJ2-2, with D perhaps assigned TRBD1 or TRBD2 (5 bases each). This CDR3 spans 13 amino acids. Trimming stripped 4 bases from V and 7 bases from J, with 10 bases between. Germline values: CDR1 MNHEY, CDR2 SVGEGT. CDR3 in DNA: TGTGCCAGCAGTTTGGGGGAATACGGGGAGCTGTTTTTT. Amino acid sequence: CASSLGEYGELFF.